This record concerns one T cell receptor beta chain sequence. No antigen is known for it. The data belong to a study of cytomegalovirus exposure and HLA in healthy donors. The V end lost 2 bases, the J end lost 8 bases, and 6 bases lay between the germline ends. CDR3 length equals 11 residues. Germline lookup yields CDR1 MNHEY and CDR2 SMNVEV (reference sequence). Use of 60 Vbeta and 13 Jbeta primers characterized the PCR. Sequencing used immunoSEQ multiplex PCR; TCRdb keeps in-frame clones, though not all of them. Among under 150,000 clones listed, 80% to 90% were seen once. Study outcomes and limitations: A few V segments could not be told apart, such as TRBV6-2 and TRBV6-3, and were left out.

This chain links TRBV27 with TRBJ1-1; D ambiguous. The TCR originated in a woman aged 25 to 39 in good health and CMV-seronegative. Sequencing input: PBMCs. CDR3 region: CASSLGREAFF. The DNA of the CDR3 is TGTGCCAGCAGTTTAGGCAGGGAAGCTTTCTTT.